This T cell receptor beta chain was obtained from a study of blood T cell repertoires in COVID-19. Seattle's cohort entered during active infection and was followed longitudinally. Trimming took 3 bases from V and 0 from J, leaving 9 bases between them. The CDR3 contains 14 residues. Germline V gives CDR1 SGHRS, CDR2 YFSETQ. Per the authors' pipeline: Cell counts per sample came from amplifying reference gene primers. Measured with immunoSEQ multiplex PCR; TCRdb has only the in-frame clones, and not every one. The DNA gave D and trimming, while V, J and clone size come from that table. The sample records some 270,000 clones, about 85% being singletons.

The origin of this receptor is a human donor with COVID-19, enrolled during active disease. The donor label of this sample is uncertain. The sequenced material came from peripheral blood. V and J are TRBV5-1 and TRBJ1-1; unclear D gene. The DNA for the CDR3 is TGCGCCAGCAGCTCTCCTACGGTGAACACTGAAGCTTTCTTT. The encoded protein is CASSSPTVNTEAFF.